This TCR beta chain was profiled in a study of regulatory T cells in long-lasting Graves disease. Study-level points and caveats: Persistent cases of Graves' showed reduced TCR diversity relative to newly diagnosed patients. Samples came from peripheral blood alone, without thyroid tissue.

In its sample, this clonotype was seen many times. The antigen remains unidentified. The sample's time point: newly diagnosed GD, antithyroid drugs for less than 3 months. PBMC RNA served as the TCR library source. Patients all came to the study from an endocrinology department in Xi'an, China. The CDR3 spans 12 residues. V lost 6 bases to trimming and J lost 2 bases; unmatched junction nucleotides: 3. From germline, CDR1 is DFQATT and CDR2 SNEGSKA (reference sequence). Building of the TCR beta libraries involved iRepertoire HTBI primers and Arm-PCR of CDR3 regions. Original methodology: The samples included around 62 TRBV and about 13 TRBJ segments. TCRdb reprocessed the multiplex PCR reads via MiXCR and lists one record per CDR3 protein. These V and J calls derive from TCRdb rather than the authors' analysis. The table lists around 250,000 distinct CDR3 sequences, around 20% of them singletons.

The sequenced sample was peripheral blood mononuclear cells (PBMCs), obtained at new diagnosis, from a patient treated with antithyroid drugs. This TCR was recovered from a female donor with Graves disease. The V gene is TRBV20-1, the J gene TRBJ1-2; 7 bases match TRBD1. The CDR3 DNA reads TGCAGTGCAAAGACAGGGAACTATGGCTACACCTTC. The encoded protein is CSAKTGNYGYTF.